This T cell receptor beta chain was profiled in a study of OX40 agonist ivuxolimab in advanced cancers. Study details: Cohort: roughly 79% men, mean age around 61, aged roughly 23 to 90.

Regarding this clone: The target antigen is unknown.

Patients who had autoimmune disease history or got systemic immunosuppression were left out. Sampled blood was obtained at baseline, cycle 4 day 1, and cycle 7 day 1. Only in-frame clones appear in the TCRdb table, and some are missing; sequencing was by immunoSEQ multiplex PCR. This table holds 11,000 or so clones, around four fifths found once. Study findings and constraints: The specificity for antigen of the expanded peripheral T cells was not determined.

The receptor was isolated from an adult with an advanced solid tumor such as melanoma, head and neck, liver or kidney cancer. The sample here was CD4+ or CD8+ T cells sorted from blood, taken in a trial of the OX40 agonist ivuxolimab.

The chain's CDR3 is CASSLSTGSYEQYF. CDR3 sequence (DNA): TGTGCCAGCAGCTTGTCGACAGGGTCCTACGAGCAGTACTTC. The rearrangement uses TRBV5-4 and TRBJ2-7; TRBD1 matches at 7 bases. V trimming: 1 base; J trimming: 1 base; junction bases outside the gene matches: 2. Germline V gene lookup returns CDR1 SGHNT and CDR2 YYREEE (reference sequence). CDR3 length: 14 residues.